A single sample gave rise to the 15 T cell receptor beta chains below, sequenced in a study of siplizumab effects on memory and regulatory T cells. The data were produced by immunoSEQ multiplex PCR, yet TCRdb's version contains in-frame clones alone and is incomplete. Of approximately 82,000 clones detected, 87% appear once; the ten largest clones hold approximately 1.4%. Input material: Tregs sorted from blood. The receptor source for this set is a human donor in good health.

The chain employs TRBV5-1 and TRBJ2-3; 10 nucleotides agree with TRBD2. The ends lost 2 bases at V and 3 bases at J; junction bases unmatched: 0. Germline CDR1 reads SGHRS; CDR2 reads YFSETQ. This CDR3 comprises 14 residues. CDR3 protein: CASSFSGGTDTQYF. For the CDR3, the DNA is TGCGCCAGCAGCTTTAGCGGGGGGACAGATACGCAGTATTTT.

CDR3 sequence reads: CASSAPRLAGLSTDTQYF. In DNA form, the CDR3 reads TGTGCCAGCAGCGCACCGCGACTAGCGGGGCTTAGCACAGATACGCAGTATTTT. V and J are TRBV9 and TRBJ2-3; 11 bases align to TRBD2. The CDR3 runs 18 residues. CDR1 SGDLS and CDR2 YYNGEE come from the germline V gene. J gave up 0 bases and V 3 bases, and 9 bases lay outside the gene matches.

Comment on this clone: A much larger clonotype is one base distant, so this may be a read error. CDR3 in amino acids: CASSQSSYEQYF. CDR3 coding DNA: TGTGCCAGCAGCCAAAGCTCCTACGAGCAGTACTTC. The chain uses TRBV5-6 and TRBJ2-7; D gene ambiguous. Deletions cut 4 bases from V and 0 bases from J, with 5 bases between. Germline CDR1 reads SGHDT; CDR2 reads YYEEEE. The CDR3 has 12 residues. The full variable domain, with the rest looked up from reference TRBV5-6 and TRBJ2-7, is DAGVTQSPTHLIKTRGQQVTLRCSPKSGHDTVSWYQQALGQGPQFIFQYYEEEERQRGNFPDRFSGHQFPNYSSELNVNALLLGDSALYLCASSQSSYEQYFGPGTRLTVT.

The rearrangement links TRBV4-1 to TRBJ2-5, with D possibly being TRBD2 (6 bases). V lost 4 bases and J 5 bases, leaving 14 bases between the germline ends. Germline V gene sequence: CDR1 MGHRA, CDR2 YSYEKL. The CDR3 has 14 residues. The CDR3 here is CASSPFQEGETQYF. The DNA for the CDR3 is TGCGCCAGCAGCCCCTTTCAGGAGGGGGAGACCCAGTACTTC.

This chain uses TRBV9 with TRBJ2-3, with D unclear. CDR3 length equals 12 residues. Per germline, CDR1 SGDLS and CDR2 YYNGEE. V was clipped by 4 bases and J by 6 bases, with 9 bases between them. CDR3 bases: TGTGCCAGCAGCTTTTCCGGGGATACGCAGTATTTT. Residues: CASSFSGDTQYF.

This chain joins TRBV6-1 and TRBJ1-3, with D perhaps TRBD1 (6 bases). V was shortened by 2 bases and J by 0 bases, with 17 bases between the two germline ends. The germline V gene encodes CDR1 MNHNS and CDR2 SASEGT. The CDR3 is 18 residues long. CDR3 sequence (DNA): TGTGCCAGCAGTGAACTGGTGGCAGGGGCTTTCTCTGGAAACACCATATATTTT. Amino acid sequence: CASSELVAGAFSGNTIYF.

The genes are TRBV11-2 and TRBJ2-3, with no clear D. The CDR3 is 13 residues long. Trimming took 0 bases from V and 3 from J, leaving 4 bases between them. Looked up from germline, CDR1 is SGHAT and CDR2 is FQNNGV. The CDR3 nucleotides are TGTGCCAGCAGCTTAGATCTAACAGATACGCAGTATTTT. It codes for CASSLDLTDTQYF.

The chain uses TRBV2 and TRBJ1-2; TRBD1 might be the D (6 bases). The ends were cut back, 5 bases at V and 4 bases at J, with 14 bases in the middle. CDR1 and CDR2 (germline): SNHLY, FYNNEI. This CDR3 is built from 14 residues. Here the CDR3 reads CASSKRGDAYGYTF. The CDR3 DNA is TGTGCCAGCAGTAAAAGGGGGGACGCCTATGGCTACACCTTC. Full variable domain (missing parts from reference TRBV2 and TRBJ1-2): EPEVTQTPSHQVTQMGQEVILRCVPISNHLYFYWYRQILGQKVEFLVSFYNNEISEKSEIFDDQFSVERPDGSNFTLKIRSTKLEDSAMYFCASSKRGDAYGYTFGSGTRLTVV.

The rearrangement uses TRBV7-7 and TRBJ2-1; 9 nucleotides match TRBD2. The CDR3 runs 13 residues. Germline V lookup: CDR1 SSHAT, CDR2 FNYEAQ (reference sequence). V trimming: 4 bases; J trimming: 6 bases; junction bases outside the gene matches: 1. The CDR3 loop is CASSSSGVNEQFF. CDR3 bases: TGTGCCAGCAGCTCTAGCGGGGTCAATGAGCAGTTCTTC.

For the CDR3, the DNA is TGCGCCAGCCAGGTCTTCCCCGAGGATAATTCACCCCTCCACTTT. Its translation: CASQVFPEDNSPLHF. The chain is built from TRBV5-1 and TRBJ1-6, with no clear D. The CDR3 extends over 15 amino acids. Germline CDR1 SGHRS, CDR2 YFSETQ. The V gene lost 7 bases and the J gene lost 5 bases, with 16 bases spanning the gap.

The chain uses TRBV5-5 and TRBJ1-1, with unresolved D. Germline values: CDR1 SGHKS, CDR2 YYEKEE (reference sequence). The CDR3 has 13 amino acids. Trimming took 5 bases from V and 3 from J, leaving 11 bases between them. The CDR3 loop reads CASRPTEDTEAFF. The CDR3 DNA sequence: TGTGCCAGCAGGCCGACGGAGGACACTGAAGCTTTCTTT.

The chain combines TRBV5-6 with TRBJ1-3; 10 nucleotides align to TRBD1. Losses at the gene ends were 4 bases for V and 2 bases for J; bases not matched to a gene: 12. CDR3 size: 18 residues. Germline CDR1 reads SGHDT; CDR2 reads YYEEEE. The DNA for the CDR3 is TGTGCCAGCAGCCGGGCCGGGGACAGGGGATTAACTGGAAACACCATATATTTT. Its protein is CASSRAGDRGLTGNTIYF.

The chain is built from TRBV27 and TRBJ2-3, with 11 nucleotides matching TRBD2. The length of the CDR3 is 15 residues. Germline CDR1 MNHEY, CDR2 SMNVEV (reference sequence). Germline trimming cut 5 bases from V and 5 bases from J; bases unmatched to any gene: 6. The CDR3 DNA sequence: TGTGCCAGCAGTATGACTAGCGGGGCAGTAGATACGCAGTATTTT. Its protein is CASSMTSGAVDTQYF.

This clone was recorded once. The chain recombines TRBV27 with TRBJ1-2; D perhaps matches TRBD1 (6 bases). The CDR3 length is 14 residues. V lost 6 bases, J lost 8 bases, and 19 bases lay in between. Germline-derived CDR1 and CDR2 are MNHEY and SMNVEV (reference sequence). The CDR3 reads CASSQHRAQRGYTF. CDR3 DNA: TGTGCCAGCAGCCAACACAGGGCCCAGAGGGGCTACACCTTC.

A note on this clone: A read error may account for a junction end that differs from germline. J is TRBJ2-1 and V is TRBV28; unclear D gene. CDR3 length: 14 residues. Per the germline V gene, CDR1 is MDHEN and CDR2 is SYDVKM. CDR3 sequence reads: CASNLLAQYNEQFF. As DNA, the CDR3 is TGTGCCAGCAATTTATTGGCCCAATACAATGAGCAGTTCTTC.